The TCR beta chain under discussion was sequenced for a study of blood T cells in healthy people across ages (dated by TCRdb to 2014 to 2015). For the study in its entirety: Template switching captured roughly one uniquely barcoded TCR beta cDNA molecule per two T cells in model experiments. The study measured age-related changes in TCR beta repertoire diversity using deep sequencing normalized with unique cDNA molecular identifiers. The donors were divided into four age groups: young (average about 16 years), middle-aged (over 35), aged (around 59) and long-lived (roughly 88). To avoid experimental bias, donors of different ages were distributed randomly across sequencing lanes. Two additional independent replicas of 1 million unique cDNA reads from the same blood draw were analyzed for two donors (one aged 18 to 29 and one aged 80 or older). What the research found in general, with its limitations: Conclusive comparison of naive and antigen-experienced compartments was prevented by the profiling of bulk unsorted PBMCs. Donor CMV infection status was unknown, potentially confounding age-related changes in expanded clonotypes. The percentage of naive T cells measured by flow cytometry correlated strongly with observed TCR beta diversity. As age increased, observed TCR beta diversity per million T cells dropped in a roughly linear way, and a significant reduction was already evident by age 40. Compared with the aged group, the long-lived group had more naive CD4+ T cells, fewer expanded clones and increased TCR diversity, a pattern suggesting age selection. Estimates of total diversity based on one million sequenced T cells were considered lower bounds and underestimates.

Systemically healthy Caucasian individuals from Russia, 39 in total and aged roughly 6 to 100 years, were included as donors. Ten milliliters of peripheral blood were drawn from each donor into EDTA-treated Vacutainer tubes. Ficoll-Paque density-gradient centrifugation was used to isolate PBMCs, with at least 7 million per sample. Total RNA was extracted from PBMCs with Trizol reagent, with at least 5 micrograms obtained per sample. For every donor, flow cytometry on a PBMC aliquot measured the percentage of naive CD45RAhigh/CD27high T cells. This clonotype was seen a few times. Which antigen it targets is not known. No much larger clonotype is one base removed from it; base qualities were not supplied. The library was prepared using 5' RACE. The listed sequencing device is Illumina HiSeq 2500. A second PCR of about 6 to 11 cycles was run with a J-beta primer mix and a sample-barcoded 5' primer. Each TCR beta cDNA molecule received a unique molecular identifier from a template-switch 5' adaptor carrying 12 random nucleotides. At least 2.5 million CDR3-containing paired-end reads were obtained from each sample. First-strand cDNA synthesis was performed from all RNA using the Mint cDNA synthesis kit, with priming by a TRBC-specific oligonucleotide. All cDNA was treated with uracil-DNA glycosylase and then went through a first 18-cycle PCR with the universal primers M1SS and BC2_uni_R. In the authors' own workflow: Normalization of each sample was performed by random selection of 1 million high-quality reads, each carrying a distinct molecular identifier. Instead of being binned into consensus sequences, reads that shared molecular identifiers were thrown out. CDR3 identification, clonotype clustering and error correction used MiTCR with a Q25 quality threshold and the strictest error-elimination algorithm. A nonparametric unseen species model with Euler transformation was used to estimate lower-bound total TCR beta diversity. TCRdb ran its own pipeline on the public reads, namely fastp trimming at Q25 and MiXCR clone calling, and kept in-frame beta chains. Rows with a matching CDR3 protein are joined into one entry that keeps the most common DNA and genes. The V and J calls come from TCRdb's annotation, not from the publication. This sample is represented by about 800,000 distinct CDR3 sequences; roughly 64% of them were singletons. The ten largest clones represent 22% of the sample.

Unmatched junction bases come to 13, with V trimmed by 0 bases and J by 11 bases. The CDR3 numbers 16 residues from cysteine through phenylalanine. Only the CDR3 part of the read is kept: 48 bases, read in frame from the first base. Sequences SGHTA (CDR1) and FQGNSA (CDR2) are obtained from the germline V gene. The receptor's source is a man aged 25 to 45 in good health. Source material: blood. Recombination joined TRBV7-2 with TRBJ2-5; the central 9 bases match TRBD2. The bases are TGTGCCAGCAGCTTAGCGGGGGCTAGCGGGACTAATGAGCAGTACTTC. This encodes CASSLAGASGTNEQYF.